The rows below give T cell receptor beta chains drawn from one sample of a study of T-cell memory formation after mild COVID-19. Each CDR3 protein gets one entry after TCRdb re-called the 5' RACE reads with MiXCR. The sample has some 600,000 distinct CDR3 sequences, around 16% seen once. Sequenced material: PBMCs or a T cell subset sorted from them (not recorded which). These receptors were collected from an adult woman who had mild COVID-19 (a few samples of this study predate the infection). Cell type and time point are not known. The conserved cysteine and the conserved F or W are not part of the CDR3 here. A row's size may be missing; if present it is once, few, many or a size class.

clone size	V gene	J gene	CDR3 protein
-	TRBV19	TRBJ1-1	ASSGVSVNRGTEAF
few	TRBV3-1	TRBJ2-5	ASSQDPGNQETQY
-	TRBV2	TRBJ2-3	ASKVQRTGTDTQY
few	TRBV3-1	TRBJ1-6	ASSQGQTNSPLH
-	TRBV5-6	TRBJ2-7	ASSDMDGPGQY
-	TRBV5-6	TRBJ2-5	ASSGDDQETQY
-	TRBV9	TRBJ2-1	ASSVDGDAGGIGNEQF
few	TRBV4-1	TRBJ2-1	ASSQPPGQSSYNEQF
once	TRBV24-1	TRBJ2-1	ATSDLTRGGEQF
few	TRBV6-1	TRBJ2-5	ASMWGSGLQETQY
-	TRBV27	TRBJ2-2	ASSSTSGTSSTGELF
few	TRBV3-1	TRBJ2-1	ASSQKVGRKGIGWPTYNEQF
many	TRBV24-1	TRBJ2-1	ATSDLQSGTGPQF
many	TRBV12-3/TRBV12-4	TRBJ2-7	ASSERFSYEQY
few	TRBV30	TRBJ2-7	AWRRTGLDEQY
-	TRBV18	TRBJ2-4	ASSPWGGQTAKNIQY
-	TRBV27	TRBJ1-4	ASSRRGGHNEKLF
few	TRBV4-3	TRBJ1-2	ASSQDRSVRFGYT
once	TRBV9	TRBJ2-1	ASSAGVEPSTQF
-	TRBV12-3/TRBV12-4	TRBJ2-7	ASSLTTGGEQY
few	TRBV28	TRBJ2-7	ASSLYPPLLSGDGYEQY
-	TRBV3-1	TRBJ1-6	ASSQALQGNSPLH
-	TRBV7-9	TRBJ1-1	ASSLAYMGAGNTEAF
few	TRBV9	TRBJ1-5	ASSVGGGLNQPQH
-	TRBV12-3/TRBV12-4	TRBJ2-1	ASSSRLARSYNEQF
few	TRBV12-3/TRBV12-4	TRBJ2-7	ASSFGAGDEQY
few	TRBV11-3	TRBJ1-1	ASSLQGRGINTEAF
-	TRBV5-8	TRBJ1-1	ASSMGTGGFTEAF
-	TRBV20-1	TRBJ2-7	SARDGGDEQY
few	TRBV7-3	TRBJ2-3	ASSQTGAGDTQY
-	TRBV20-1	TRBJ2-3	SANPSGIDTQY
few	TRBV5-1	TRBJ2-7	ASSLKGFEQY